In this sample, the clone carrying this T cell receptor (beta chain) turned up many times. Its antigen is unidentified. This entry is derived from a study of early T cells in non-severe SARS-CoV-2 infection. V gave up 5 bases and J gave up 4 bases, with 12 bases separating them. The CDR3 has 14 amino acids. Regarding the study as a whole: Sequences matched to VDJdb favored anti-spike CD8 responses, while private and CD4 specificities were missed.

Each CDR3 protein is one row after TCRdb ran MiXCR on the 5' RACE reads. The table shows about 35,000 distinct CDR3 sequences, with under 7% occurring only once. The rearrangement uses TRBV12-3 or TRBV12-4 and TRBJ2-1; D is unclear. The sample comprised whole blood. The receptor was isolated from an adult who was a healthcare worker with PCR-confirmed SARS-CoV-2 infection or an uninfected control (not recorded which). The CDR3 DNA follows: TGTGCCAGCAGTCCATCCCCTGGGTACAATGAGCAGTTCTTC. Protein: CASSPSPGYNEQFF.